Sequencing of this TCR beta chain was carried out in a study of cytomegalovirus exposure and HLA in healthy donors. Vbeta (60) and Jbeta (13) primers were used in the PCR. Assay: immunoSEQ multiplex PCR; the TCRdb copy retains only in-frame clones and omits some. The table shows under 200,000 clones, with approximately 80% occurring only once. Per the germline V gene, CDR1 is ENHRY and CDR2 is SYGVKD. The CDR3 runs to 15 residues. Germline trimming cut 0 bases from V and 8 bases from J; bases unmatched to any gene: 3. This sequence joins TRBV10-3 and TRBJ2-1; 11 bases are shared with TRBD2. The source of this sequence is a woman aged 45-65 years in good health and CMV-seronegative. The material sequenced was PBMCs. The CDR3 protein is CAISESSGGAHEQFF. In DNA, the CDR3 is TGTGCCATCAGTGAGTCTAGCGGGGGGGCCCATGAGCAGTTCTTC.